Sequencing of this T cell receptor (beta chain) was carried out in a study of response to subunit inactivated influenza vaccine. Study-level results: The study's authors posited that every seasonal influenza vaccination enlists few new T cells.

This clonotype showed up many times. Its antigen is undetermined. Germline V gene sequence: CDR1 MNHEY, CDR2 SVGEGT. The CDR3 consists of 11 residues. TCRdb reanalysed the RT-PCR reads using MiXCR and keeps one entry per CDR3 protein. This table has 450,000 to 700,000 distinct CDR3 sequences, approximately 15% appearing once. The TCR comes from a man aged 50 to 59 who received an inactivated influenza vaccine. V and J are TRBV6-2 or TRBV6-3 and TRBJ2-3; tentative D call: TRBD2 (5 bases). Near its end, the DNA agrees better with TRBJ2-5, so the J call may be wrong. Source: PBMCs from blood, taken 11 to 12 days after vaccination. CDR3 nucleotides: TGTGCCAGCAGTTACGGAGGGACCCAGTACTTC. Encoded protein: CASSYGGTQYF.